This T cell receptor (beta chain) appears in the sequencing data of a study of shared clonotypes between healthy human individuals. The overall study: The study drew on a couple of women and three men aged 18 to 49 as donors. General study results and limits: When compared with the clonotypes that were shared by all four sorted-subset donors, the non-shared clonotypes turned out to have lower generation probabilities. In general, naive subsets displayed greater estimated richness than memory subsets did.

TCRdb keeps only in-frame clones here, not all; method: immunoSEQ multiplex PCR. This sample has approximately 2.1 million clones, with more than 85% found just once. As for this clone: Its specificity is not known.

CDR1 and CDR2 (germline): SGHNT, YYREEE (reference sequence). Deletions cut 1 base from V and 5 bases from J, with 16 bases between. The CDR3 length is 15 residues. This chain connects TRBV5-4 to TRBJ2-7; D ambiguous. The sequencing input was naive CD4+ T cells from PBMCs. As to subset: CD45RA+ positively selected. This TCR was sampled from a man aged 18 to 30 in good health. Some clones in this sample may be carry-over from other donors' samples. CDR3 in DNA: TGTGCCAGCAGCTTGAATGGTCCTAAAAGCCACGAGCAGTACTTC. As protein: CASSLNGPKSHEQYF.